This T cell receptor (beta chain) was recovered during a study of T cell clonotyping in hematopoietic cell transplantation. For this clone: As yet, its antigen is unknown.

Study results and limitations: Few recipient clonotypes overlapped donors; over 95% were de novo at given depth. Higher Inverse Simpson Index values in graft donor and pretransplant recipient predicted broader posttransplant TCR diversity. Recipient TCR diversity dropped after transplant; expanded clonotypes rose from day 30 to 180.

The CDR3 runs 16 residues. Germline-derived CDR1 and CDR2 are MNHEY and SMNVEV (reference sequence). The V gene lost 1 base and the J gene lost 6 bases, with 15 bases spanning the gap. Sequencing used immunoSEQ multiplex PCR; TCRdb keeps in-frame clones, though not all of them. The table shows 70,000 or so clones, with around 94% occurring only once. The receptor comes from a man between 45 and 60 years old in good health. Some clones in this sample may be carry-over from other donors' samples. The gene calls are TRBV27 and TRBJ2-2; maybe TRBD1 (5 bases). The source material was peripheral blood mononuclear cells. This CDR3 is CASSLFSEGAPGELFF. In DNA, the CDR3 is TGTGCCAGCAGTTTATTCTCGGAAGGGGCACCCGGGGAGCTGTTTTTT.